This T cell receptor (beta chain) was captured in a study of blood T cell repertoires in COVID-19. Germline CDR1 and CDR2: LNHDA and SQIVND (reference sequence). The CDR3 is 15 residues long. Trimming at V came to 10 bases and at J to 5 bases, leaving 14 bases not matched to a gene. Everyone who took part was about 18 to 89 years old, and they came from 20 to 25 US areas. A PCR-confirmed or clinician-diagnosed COVID-19 case had contacted exposed participants within 2 weeks of entry. The repertoire was sequenced with immunoSEQ multiplex PCR; TCRdb's copy has only in-frame clones and lacks some. The top ten clones hold roughly 2.8% of a sample with hundreds of thousands of clones, 89% of them seen once. In this sample, this clone turned up once.

This chain links TRBV19 with TRBJ1-1, with 9 nucleotides matching TRBD1. The TCR originated in a woman between 45 and 60 years old who had been exposed to COVID-19. The sequencing input was PBMCs or T cells enriched from blood (not recorded which). CDR3 bases: TGTGCCACCAATACAGGGGGCAGGGTTGGTACTGAAGCTTTCTTT. As protein: CATNTGGRVGTEAFF.